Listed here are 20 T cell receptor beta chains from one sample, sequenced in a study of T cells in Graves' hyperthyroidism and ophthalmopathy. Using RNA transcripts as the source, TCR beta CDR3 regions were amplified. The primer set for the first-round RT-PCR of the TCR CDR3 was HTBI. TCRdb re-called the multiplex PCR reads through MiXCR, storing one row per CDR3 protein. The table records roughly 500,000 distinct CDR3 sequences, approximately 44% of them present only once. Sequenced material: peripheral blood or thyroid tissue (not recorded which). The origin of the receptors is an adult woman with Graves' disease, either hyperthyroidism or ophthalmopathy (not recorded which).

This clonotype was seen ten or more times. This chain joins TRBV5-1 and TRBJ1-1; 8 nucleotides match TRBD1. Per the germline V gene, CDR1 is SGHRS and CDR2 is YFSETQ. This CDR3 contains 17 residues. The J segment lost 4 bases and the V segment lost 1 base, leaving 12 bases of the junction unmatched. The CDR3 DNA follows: TGCGCCAGCAGCTTGTCCTCTGTTGACAGGGGACGCACTGAAGCTTTCTTT. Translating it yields CASSLSSVDRGRTEAFF.

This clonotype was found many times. The CDR3 coding sequence is TGTGCCAGCAGCCCAGGGGAGAATGAAAAACTGTTTTTT. Translated, it gives CASSPGENEKLFF. This chain links TRBV6-5 with TRBJ1-4, with D perhaps matching TRBD1 (6 bases). Looked up from germline, CDR1 is MNHEY and CDR2 is SVGAGI. Trimming shortened V by 6 bases and J by 5 bases, and 10 bases separated the two germline ends. This CDR3 spans 13 amino acids.

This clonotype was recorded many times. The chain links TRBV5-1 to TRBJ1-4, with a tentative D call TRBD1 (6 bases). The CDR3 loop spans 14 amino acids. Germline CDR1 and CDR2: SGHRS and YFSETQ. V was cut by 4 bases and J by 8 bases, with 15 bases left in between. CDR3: CASSRGTRGEKLFF. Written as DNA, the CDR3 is TGCGCCAGCAGCCGCGGGACAAGGGGCGAAAAACTGTTTTTT.

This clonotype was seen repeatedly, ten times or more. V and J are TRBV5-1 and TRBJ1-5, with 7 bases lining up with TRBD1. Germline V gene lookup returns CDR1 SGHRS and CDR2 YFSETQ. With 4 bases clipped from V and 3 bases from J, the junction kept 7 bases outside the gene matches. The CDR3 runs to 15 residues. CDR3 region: CASSKSTGYNQPQHF. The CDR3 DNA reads TGCGCCAGCAGCAAATCGACAGGGTACAATCAGCCCCAGCATTTT.

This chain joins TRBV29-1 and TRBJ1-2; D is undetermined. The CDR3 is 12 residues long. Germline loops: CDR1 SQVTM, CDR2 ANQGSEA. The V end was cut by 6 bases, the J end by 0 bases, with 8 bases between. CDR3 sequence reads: CSVVVANYGYTF. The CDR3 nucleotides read TGCAGCGTAGTAGTGGCTAACTATGGCTACACCTTC.

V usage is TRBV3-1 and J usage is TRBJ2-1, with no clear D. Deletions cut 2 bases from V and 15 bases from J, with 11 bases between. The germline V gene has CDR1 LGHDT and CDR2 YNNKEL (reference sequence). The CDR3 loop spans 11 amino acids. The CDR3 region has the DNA TGTGCCAGCAGCCAACGGGCTGGTCTGTTCTTC. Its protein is CASSQRAGLFF.

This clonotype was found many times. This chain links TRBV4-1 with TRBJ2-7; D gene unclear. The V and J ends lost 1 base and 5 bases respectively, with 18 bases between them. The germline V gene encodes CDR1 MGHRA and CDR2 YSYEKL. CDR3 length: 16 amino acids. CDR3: CASSQVGLKLYNEQYF. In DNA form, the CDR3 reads TGCGCCAGCAGCCAAGTAGGTTTAAAATTGTATAACGAGCAGTACTTC.

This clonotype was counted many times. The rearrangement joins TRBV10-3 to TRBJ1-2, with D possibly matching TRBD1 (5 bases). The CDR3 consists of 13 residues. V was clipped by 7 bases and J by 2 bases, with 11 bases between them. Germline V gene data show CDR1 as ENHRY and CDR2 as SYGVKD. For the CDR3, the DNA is TGTGCCATCACCCTACAGGAAAACTATGGCTACACCTTC. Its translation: CAITLQENYGYTF.

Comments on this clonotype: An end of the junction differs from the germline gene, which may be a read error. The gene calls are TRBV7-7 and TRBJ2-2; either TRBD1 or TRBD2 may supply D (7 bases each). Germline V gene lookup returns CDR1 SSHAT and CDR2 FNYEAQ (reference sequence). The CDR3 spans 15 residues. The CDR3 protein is CASSAGTVNTGGLLF. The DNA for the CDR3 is TGTGCTAGCAGCGCCGGGACAGTGAACACCGGGGGGCTGCTTTTT.

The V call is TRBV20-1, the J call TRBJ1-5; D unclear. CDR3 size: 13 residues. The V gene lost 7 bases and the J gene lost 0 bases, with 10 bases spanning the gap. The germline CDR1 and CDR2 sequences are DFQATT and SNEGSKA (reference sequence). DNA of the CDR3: TGCAGTGAGTCGACCTATAGCAATCAGCCCCAGCATTTT. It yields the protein CSESTYSNQPQHF.

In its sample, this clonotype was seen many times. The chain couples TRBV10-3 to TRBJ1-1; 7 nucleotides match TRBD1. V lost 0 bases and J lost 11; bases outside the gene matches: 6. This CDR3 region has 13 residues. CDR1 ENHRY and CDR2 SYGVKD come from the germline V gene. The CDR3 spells CAISESGRGYAFF. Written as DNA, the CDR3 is TGTGCCATCAGTGAGTCGGGCAGGGGGTATGCTTTCTTT.

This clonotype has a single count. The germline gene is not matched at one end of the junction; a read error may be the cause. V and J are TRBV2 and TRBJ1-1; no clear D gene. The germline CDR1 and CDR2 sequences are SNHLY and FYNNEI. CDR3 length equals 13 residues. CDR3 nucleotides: TGTGCCAGCAGACTCGGCAAGAGGACTGAGGCTTTCTTT. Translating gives CASRLGKRTEAFF.

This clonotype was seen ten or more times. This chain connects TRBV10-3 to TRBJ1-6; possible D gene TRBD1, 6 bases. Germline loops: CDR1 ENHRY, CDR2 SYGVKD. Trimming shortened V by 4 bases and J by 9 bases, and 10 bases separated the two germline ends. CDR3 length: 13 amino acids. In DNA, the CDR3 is TGTGCCATCAGTGGGAGACAGGCTTCACCCCTCCACTTT. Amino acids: CAISGRQASPLHF.

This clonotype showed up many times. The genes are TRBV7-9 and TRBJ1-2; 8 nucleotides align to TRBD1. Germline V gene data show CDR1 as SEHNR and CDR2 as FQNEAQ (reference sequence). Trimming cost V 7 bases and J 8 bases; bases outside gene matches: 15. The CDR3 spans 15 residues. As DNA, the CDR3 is TGTGCCAGCACCAAAACCAGCCAGGGGGCTGGAGGCTACACCTTC. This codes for CASTKTSQGAGGYTF.

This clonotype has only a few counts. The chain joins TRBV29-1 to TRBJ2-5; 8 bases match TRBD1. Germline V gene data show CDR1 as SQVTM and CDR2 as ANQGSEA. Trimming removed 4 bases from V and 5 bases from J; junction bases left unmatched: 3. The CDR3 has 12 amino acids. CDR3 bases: TGCAGCGTTGCCCGGACAGGGGAGACCCAGTACTTC. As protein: CSVARTGETQYF.

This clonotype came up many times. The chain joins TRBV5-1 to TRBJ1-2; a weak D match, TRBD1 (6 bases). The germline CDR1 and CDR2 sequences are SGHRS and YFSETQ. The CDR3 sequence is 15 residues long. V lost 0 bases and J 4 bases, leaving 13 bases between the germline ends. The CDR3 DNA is TGCGCCAGCAGCTTGGAGGACAGACCCAGCTATGGCTACACCTTC. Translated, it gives CASSLEDRPSYGYTF. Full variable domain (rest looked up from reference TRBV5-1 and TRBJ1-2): KAGVTQTPRYLIKTRGQQVTLSCSPISGHRSVSWYQQTPGQGLQFLFEYFSETQRNKGNFPGRFSGRQFSNSRSEMNVSTLELGDSALYLCASSLEDRPSYGYTFGSGTRLTVV.

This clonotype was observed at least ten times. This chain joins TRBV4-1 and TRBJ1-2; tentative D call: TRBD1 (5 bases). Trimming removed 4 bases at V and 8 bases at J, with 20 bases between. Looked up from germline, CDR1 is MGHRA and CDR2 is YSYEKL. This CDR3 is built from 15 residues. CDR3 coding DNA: TGCGCCAGCAGCCCTCTGGGGGGAAGGGTAACGGGCTACACCTTC. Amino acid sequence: CASSPLGGRVTGYTF.

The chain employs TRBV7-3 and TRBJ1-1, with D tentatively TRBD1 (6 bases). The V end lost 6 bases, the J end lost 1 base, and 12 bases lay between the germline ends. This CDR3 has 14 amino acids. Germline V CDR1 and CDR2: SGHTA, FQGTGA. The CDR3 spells CASRLTGTNTEAFF. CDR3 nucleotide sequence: TGTGCCAGCAGACTAACAGGGACGAACACTGAAGCTTTCTTT.

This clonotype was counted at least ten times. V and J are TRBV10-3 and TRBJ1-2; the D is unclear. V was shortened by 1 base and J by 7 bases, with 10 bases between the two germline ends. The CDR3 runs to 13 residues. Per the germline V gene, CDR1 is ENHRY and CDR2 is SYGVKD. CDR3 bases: TGTGCCATCAGTGAGTGGGGTGGCTTTGGCTACACCTTC. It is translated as CAISEWGGFGYTF.

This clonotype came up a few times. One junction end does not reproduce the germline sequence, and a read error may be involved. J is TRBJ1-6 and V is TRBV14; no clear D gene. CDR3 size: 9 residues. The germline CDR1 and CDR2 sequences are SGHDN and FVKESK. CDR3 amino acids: CASSQTLYF. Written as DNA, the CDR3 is TGTGCCAGCAGCCAGACCCTCTACTTT.